The 11 T cell receptor beta chains given below trace back to one sample, sequenced in a study of immune evolution from preneoplasia to lung adenocarcinoma. Data came from immunoSEQ multiplex PCR; TCRdb stores just in-frame clones and leaves some out. The sample gives fewer than 6,000 clones, approximately 85% of which show up once; roughly a tenth is in the top ten. Sequencing used FFPE normal lung tissue adjacent to the tumor. These receptors were obtained from a person between 45 and 75 years old with lung adenocarcinoma.

CDR3 bases: TGTGCCAGCAGCTTGACAGGGACTAATGAAAAACTGTTTTTT. Its protein is CASSLTGTNEKLFF. The chain has TRBV7-9 and TRBJ1-4; 7 bases line up with TRBD1. The V gene end was trimmed by 3 bases and the J gene end by 2 bases; junction bases not matched to a gene: 0. Germline loops: CDR1 SEHNR, CDR2 FQNEAQ (reference sequence). The CDR3 covers 14 residues.

This clone was counted only a few times. The chain has TRBV5-1 and TRBJ2-7; 10 bases map to TRBD1. Germline CDR1 reads SGHRS; CDR2 reads YFSETQ. This CDR3 is built from 15 residues. The V segment lost 6 bases and the J segment 2 bases; nucleotides outside the gene matches: 8. This CDR3 is CASMLWTGGTYEQYF. CDR3 in DNA: TGCGCCAGCATGCTTTGGACAGGGGGTACCTACGAGCAGTACTTC.

This chain connects TRBV5-1 to TRBJ2-4; weak D call: TRBD1 (5 bases). Germline assignment: CDR1 SGHRS and CDR2 YFSETQ. Trimming cost V 0 bases and J 0 bases, with 16 bases left between them. The CDR3 sequence is 18 residues long. The CDR3 here is CASSLEGQWELAKNIQYF. Here the CDR3 DNA reads TGCGCCAGCAGCTTGGAGGGGCAGTGGGAACTAGCCAAAAACATTCAGTACTTC.

V usage is TRBV5-1 and J usage is TRBJ2-1; D remains unclear. Per the germline V gene, CDR1 is SGHRS and CDR2 is YFSETQ. The V end was cut by 0 bases, the J end by 3 bases, with 1 base between. This CDR3 has 12 amino acids. The chain's CDR3 is CASSLDYNEQFF. The CDR3 coding sequence is TGCGCCAGCAGCTTGGACTACAATGAGCAGTTCTTC.

The sample holds one count of this clone. The chain couples TRBV7-2 to TRBJ2-7, with D hard to call. From germline, CDR1 is SGHTA and CDR2 FQGNSA. The CDR3 totals 15 residues. V lost 5 bases and J lost 4, with 18 bases in between. The CDR3 coding sequence is TGTGCCAGCAGCGGTCGTTCGAGGCGAGGATACGAGCAGTACTTC. This encodes CASSGRSRRGYEQYF.

The rearrangement links TRBV7-2 to TRBJ2-1, with 8 bases lining up with TRBD2. The junction had 15 bases not matched to a gene; V was cut back by 1 base and J by 10 bases. Germline assignment: CDR1 SGHTA and CDR2 FQGNSA. The CDR3 totals 17 residues. The CDR3 is CASSLDFGRGNAREQFF. The CDR3 nucleotides read TGTGCCAGCAGCTTAGATTTCGGGAGGGGGAATGCTAGGGAGCAGTTCTTC.

This clone showed up just once. The chain carries TRBV6-6 and TRBJ1-1; D not resolved. The V end lost 4 bases, the J end lost 4 bases, and 13 bases lay between the germline ends. Germline CDR1 and CDR2: MNHNY and SVGAGI (reference sequence). This CDR3 is 14 amino acids long. As DNA, the CDR3 is TGTGCCAGCAGTTCTTTACACGAGGGCACTGAAGCTTTCTTT. Translated: CASSSLHEGTEAFF.

The V call is TRBV18, the J call TRBJ1-4; D remains ambiguous. CDR1 KGHSH and CDR2 LQKENI come from the germline V gene. This CDR3 has 11 amino acids. V was trimmed by 3 bases and J by 8 bases, leaving 4 bases between them. CDR3: CASSPREKLFF. CDR3 nucleotide sequence: TGTGCCAGCTCACCTAGAGAAAAACTGTTTTTT.

This clone was detected a few times. The rearrangement uses TRBV5-1 and TRBJ1-6; 8 nucleotides line up with TRBD1. Trimming took 3 bases from V and 7 from J; bases not matched to a gene: 6. The CDR3 has 15 amino acids. The germline V gene has CDR1 SGHRS and CDR2 YFSETQ. This CDR3 reads CASSSGQGSNSPLHF. CDR3 in DNA: TGCGCCAGCAGCTCTGGACAGGGTAGCAATTCACCCCTCCACTTT.

The chain carries TRBV28 and TRBJ2-7, with 11 bases that match TRBD2. This CDR3 comprises 16 residues. The J segment lost 4 bases and the V segment lost 6 bases, leaving 11 bases of the junction unmatched. CDR1 and CDR2 (germline): MDHEN, SYDVKM. Written as DNA, the CDR3 is TGTGCCAGCAGAGATACGACCGGGACTAGCGGTTACGAGCAGTACTTC. Translating it yields CASRDTTGTSGYEQYF.

This chain connects TRBV11-3 to TRBJ1-2; D gene unclear. The germline V gene encodes CDR1 SGHNT and CDR2 YENEEA. Trimming stripped 4 bases from V and 8 bases from J, with 14 bases between. This CDR3 comprises 13 residues. The CDR3 sequence is CASSSRTWGGYTF. CDR3 in DNA: TGTGCCAGCAGCTCCCGGACCTGGGGAGGCTACACCTTC.